This entry concerns a single T cell receptor (beta chain). This sample is drawn from a study of Ad26.COV2.S vaccination and SARS-CoV-2 variants. The table came from immunoSEQ multiplex PCR; TCRdb's copy has only in-frame clones and leaves some out. Of about 410,000 clones listed, 92% are singletons. The treatment: some 19 received Ad26.COV2.S at low or high dose, single or two shots; about 5 received placebo; per-sample allocation not given. All samples were drawn on day 63, counting from the first vaccine or placebo injection. Trimming pared 5 bases from V and 0 bases from J, leaving 16 bases between. This CDR3 is 17 amino acids long. Germline assignment: CDR1 MNHEY and CDR2 SMNVEV (reference sequence).

Sequenced here: peripheral blood, sampled in a trial of Ad26.COV2.S vaccine versus placebo. This sequence was found in a person aged 18-60 years who received the Ad26.COV2.S COVID-19 vaccine or a placebo. The chain employs TRBV27 and TRBJ1-4; no firm D call. The CDR3: CASSPSTLPATNEKLFF. The CDR3 coding sequence is TGTGCCAGCAGTCCCTCGACCCTTCCGGCAACTAATGAAAAACTGTTTTTT.